One sample yielded the 25 T cell receptor beta chains listed below, sequenced in a study of T cell clusters in autoimmune cytopenias. TRB was amplified from approximately 250 ng of peripheral blood genomic DNA per sample. One tube held mixed TRB-A and TRB-B primer pools for touch-down PCR. From the multiplex PCR reads, TCRdb lists one entry per CDR3 protein and no DNA. The data show roughly 8,200 distinct CDR3 sequences, and the top ten clones hold approximately 30%. The sample consisted of peripheral blood. The receptors were sampled from a human donor with an autoimmune cytopenia or autoimmune hepatitis (not recorded which).

The rearrangement uses TRBV19 and TRBJ1-1. CDR1 and CDR2 from the germline V gene are LNHDA and SQIVND (reference sequence). This CDR3 spans 15 amino acids. The CDR3 protein is CASSIETGGPFVAFF.

This chain joins TRBV19 and TRBJ2-1. This CDR3 region has 13 residues. From germline, CDR1 is LNHDA and CDR2 SQIVND (reference sequence). The CDR3 loop reads CASSLYAYNEQFF.

V usage is TRBV12-3 or TRBV12-4 and J usage is TRBJ2-2; absent DNA, TCRdb's TRBD1 call cannot be checked. This CDR3 is built from 15 residues. This chain's CDR3 is CASRPRPDSSGELFF.

The chain has TRBV6-5 and TRBJ2-7. Germline lookup yields CDR1 MNHEY and CDR2 SVGAGI. The length of the CDR3 is 12 residues. The chain's CDR3 is CASSYKREKQYF.

In terms of frequency, this clonotype is medium-sized. V gene TRBV12-3 or TRBV12-4 combines with J gene TRBJ1-2; TCRdb gives TRBD1 as the D gene, but with no DNA this cannot be confirmed. The CDR3 loop spans 13 amino acids. This CDR3 reads CASAAQGLYGYTF.

Measured by frequency, this clonotype is medium-sized. The chain is built from TRBV29-1 and TRBJ2-2. Germline assignment: CDR1 SQVTM and CDR2 ANQGSEA. This CDR3 region has 15 residues. The CDR3 sequence: CSVAVLADNTGELFF.

Judged by frequency, this clonotype is medium-sized. CDR3 sequence: CSGGPGRGHEQYF. The gene calls are TRBV29-1 and TRBJ2-7; no DNA is available, so the TRBD1 call from TCRdb remains unchecked. Germline CDR1 SQVTM, CDR2 ANQGSEA. The CDR3 is made up of 13 amino acids.

The chain combines TRBV19 with TRBJ1-3. This CDR3 has 15 amino acids. Germline V CDR1 and CDR2: LNHDA, SQIVND (reference sequence). CDR3 protein: CASSIRFSSGNTIYF.

This clonotype is classed as medium-sized (0.01 to 0.1%) by frequency. The chain couples TRBV19 to TRBJ2-2; TCRdb indicates TRBD1, and absent DNA this call remains unverified. The CDR3 consists of 15 residues. CDR1 is LNHDA, CDR2 SQIVND, per germline (reference sequence). CDR3 sequence reads: CASSIGTGGRRELFF.

The chain uses TRBV4-2 and TRBJ2-1. The CDR3 sequence is 13 residues long. The germline gives CDR1 LGHNA, CDR2 YNFKEQ. The CDR3 here is CASSQERINEQFF.

This sequence joins TRBV30 and TRBJ2-2; without DNA, the TCRdb call of TRBD1 cannot be checked. This CDR3 is built from 16 residues. The germline V gene encodes CDR1 GTSNPN and CDR2 SVGIG (reference sequence). The CDR3 reads CAWSKGKGQGTGELFF.

The chain links TRBV5-4 to TRBJ2-1; TCRdb names TRBD2, which stays unverified in the absence of DNA. CDR1 SGHNT and CDR2 YYREEE come from the germline V gene (reference sequence). The CDR3 extends over 14 amino acids. This CDR3 is CAGTGRAGLDEQFF.

The CDR3 loop reads CASSEKGGLTDTQYF. V usage is TRBV6-1 and J usage is TRBJ2-3; lacking DNA, the TRBD2 call made by TCRdb goes unchecked. Germline CDR1 and CDR2: MNHNS and SASEGT. The CDR3 totals 15 residues.

This CDR3 reads CASSLVSATQYF. The chain joins TRBV12-3 or TRBV12-4 to TRBJ2-3. The CDR3 length is 12 residues.

This clonotype is labeled medium-sized based on frequency. The chain carries TRBV27 and TRBJ2-2. CDR1 and CDR2 from the germline V gene are MNHEY and SMNVEV (reference sequence). The CDR3 runs 12 residues. CDR3 loop: CASSLLAGELFF.

V is TRBV28 and J is TRBJ1-2; there is no DNA to check the TCRdb D call of TRBD1. CDR1 is MDHEN and CDR2 is SYDVKM in the germline V gene. The CDR3 length is 16 residues. The CDR3 protein is CASSPGDSSMVYGYTF.

Measured by frequency, this clonotype is medium-sized. The genes are TRBV15 and TRBJ2-3; TCRdb picks TRBD2, but there is no DNA to check that call. Germline CDR1 LNHNV, CDR2 YYDKDF (reference sequence). This CDR3 comprises 15 residues. The chain's CDR3 is CATSVAGGPTDTQYF.

J is TRBJ2-3 and V is TRBV7-9; TCRdb names TRBD1, which stays unverified in the absence of DNA. The germline V gene has CDR1 SEHNR and CDR2 FQNEAQ (reference sequence). CDR3 size: 14 residues. The chain's CDR3 is CASSSTPGPDTQYF.

This clonotype registers medium-sized by frequency. V and J are TRBV19 and TRBJ2-7. Germline V CDR1 and CDR2: LNHDA, SQIVND (reference sequence). The CDR3 sequence is 12 residues long. The CDR3 sequence: CASSVRWGEQYF.

This sequence joins TRBV5-6 and TRBJ2-1. This CDR3 has 16 residues. Germline loops: CDR1 SGHDT, CDR2 YYEEEE. CDR3 amino acids: CASSLLQGTSYNEQFF. Complete variable domain (other parts from reference TRBV5-6 and TRBJ2-1): DAGVTQSPTHLIKTRGQQVTLRCSPKSGHDTVSWYQQALGQGPQFIFQYYEEEERQRGNFPDRFSGHQFPNYSSELNVNALLLGDSALYLCASSLLQGTSYNEQFFGPGTRLTVL.

The chain carries TRBV12-3 or TRBV12-4 and TRBJ2-3; TCRdb's D gene call, TRBD2, goes unchecked for lack of DNA. The CDR3 is 15 residues long. CDR3: CASSLVAPPADTQYF.

By frequency, this clonotype registers medium-sized. The chain uses TRBV29-1 and TRBJ1-2; TCRdb picks TRBD1, but there is no DNA to check that call. This CDR3 spans 12 amino acids. Germline V gene sequence: CDR1 SQVTM, CDR2 ANQGSEA. CDR3 amino acids: CSVAGQGVGYTF.

This clonotype is identified as medium-sized from frequency. This chain uses TRBV6-1 with TRBJ2-5. Germline V gives CDR1 MNHNS, CDR2 SASEGT. The CDR3 runs 11 residues. The CDR3 loop is CASSEGKTQYF.

The V call is TRBV27, the J call TRBJ2-1; TCRdb selects TRBD2, and the lack of DNA leaves this call unchecked. The germline CDR1 and CDR2 sequences are MNHEY and SMNVEV (reference sequence). The CDR3 totals 15 residues. CDR3 region: CASSMAGGSYNEQFF.

The chain couples TRBV6-5 to TRBJ2-2; TCRdb's D gene call, TRBD1, goes unchecked for lack of DNA. Germline V gene sequence: CDR1 MNHEY, CDR2 SVGAGI. The CDR3 length is 15 residues. The CDR3 here is CASSIEGFGTGELFF.